The rows below give T cell receptor beta chains drawn from one sample of a study of blood T cell repertoires in COVID-19. Libraries were prepared by immunoSEQ multiplex PCR; TCRdb keeps only in-frame clonotypes and omits some of them. The sample includes about 200,000 clones, around 80% of them seen just once. Sequenced sample: peripheral blood. Receptors originate from a human donor in a cohort sampled during active COVID-19. The CDR3 runs from the conserved cysteine through the conserved F or W. A D gene is named only where the DNA matches it firmly. Size tells how often a clone was seen (once, few, many) or the class of an expanded clone, and some rows leave it out.

V	size	J	D	CDR3	DNA
TRBV2	-	TRBJ1-5	TRBD1	CASSWTGGNQPQHF	TGTGCCAGCAGCTGGACAGGGGGCAATCAGCCCCAGCATTTT
TRBV28	once	TRBJ1-6	-	CASSRGQDNSPLHF	TGTGCCAGCAGTCGAGGGCAGGATAATTCACCCCTCCACTTT
TRBV7-9	-	TRBJ2-7	TRBD1	CASSPTGGHSYEQYF	TGTGCCAGCAGCCCAACAGGGGGCCACTCCTACGAGCAGTACTTC
TRBV7-8	-	TRBJ1-4	-	CASSLYGGEKLFF	TGTGCCAGCAGCTTATACGGAGGGGAAAAACTGTTTTTT
TRBV6-5	-	TRBJ2-7	-	CASSSEFPLAYEQYF	TGTGCCAGCAGTTCCGAGTTTCCCCTTGCCTACGAGCAGTACTTC
TRBV19	-	TRBJ1-5	TRBD1	CASTERDSHQPQHF	TGTGCCAGTACGGAAAGGGACAGCCATCAGCCCCAGCATTTT
TRBV29-1	-	TRBJ1-1	TRBD1	CSATGTGGTEAFF	TGCAGCGCGACCGGGACAGGGGGCACTGAAGCTTTCTTT
TRBV2	-	TRBJ2-1	TRBD2	CASNLLAGAYNEQFF	TGTGCCAGCAATCTTCTAGCGGGAGCATACAATGAGCAGTTCTTC
TRBV7-2	few	TRBJ1-1	-	CAGGVQANTEAFF	TGCGCTGGTGGGGTACAGGCTAACACTGAAGCTTTCTTT
TRBV20-1	few	TRBJ1-4	-	CSASSGLGEKLFF	TGCAGTGCTAGTTCAGGGTTGGGAGAAAAACTGTTTTTT
TRBV12-3/TRBV12-4	-	TRBJ2-3	TRBD1	CASRGQGTDTQYF	TGTGCCAGCAGAGGACAGGGGACAGATACGCAGTATTTT
TRBV18	few	TRBJ1-4	-	CASSPQGEEKLFF	TGTGCCAGCTCACCGCAGGGTGAAGAAAAACTGTTTTTT
TRBV3-1/TRBV3-2	-	TRBJ2-1	TRBD2	CASSQLAGKSYNEQFF	TGTGCCAGCAGCCAACTAGCGGGAAAATCTTACAATGAGCAGTTCTTC
TRBV27	-	TRBJ2-7	-	CASSSTRGEQYF	TGTGCCAGCAGTTCAACAAGGGGGGAGCAGTACTTC
TRBV2	-	TRBJ2-5	TRBD2	CASRPPAGGMKGQETQYF	TGTGCCAGCAGACCCCCAGCGGGAGGGATGAAAGGTCAAGAGACCCAGTACTTC
TRBV2	once	TRBJ2-5	TRBD1	CATNLDRDRETQYF	TGTGCCACCAATTTGGACAGGGACCGAGAGACCCAGTACTTC
TRBV18	-	TRBJ1-2	TRBD1	CASSPQTGQGDGYTF	TGTGCCAGCTCACCGCAGACGGGACAGGGGGATGGCTACACCTTC
TRBV7-2	-	TRBJ1-1	-	CASSRYSERTEAFF	TGTGCCAGCAGCCGCTACTCTGAGAGAACTGAAGCTTTCTTT
TRBV10-2	-	TRBJ2-5	TRBD1	CASGDRAYQETQYF	TGCGCCAGCGGGGACAGGGCCTACCAAGAGACCCAGTACTTC
TRBV27	-	TRBJ2-5	-	CASSPARGWAYQETQYF	TGTGCCAGCAGTCCAGCCAGGGGCTGGGCGTACCAAGAGACCCAGTACTTC
TRBV27	-	TRBJ1-2	TRBD1	CASSRDSNYGYTF	TGTGCCAGCAGCAGGGACAGCAACTATGGCTACACCTTC
TRBV7-9	-	TRBJ1-2	TRBD1	CASSQGQGSYGYTF	TGTGCCAGCAGCCAAGGACAGGGGAGCTATGGCTACACCTTC
TRBV6-6	-	TRBJ2-4	-	CASSYEGIAKNIQYF	TGTGCCAGCAGTTACGAGGGAATAGCCAAAAACATTCAGTACTTC
TRBV11-2	-	TRBJ2-1	TRBD2	CASSTSGRDSYNEQFF	TGTGCCAGCAGCACTAGCGGGAGGGACTCCTACAATGAGCAGTTCTTC
TRBV24-1	-	TRBJ2-7	TRBD1	CATSAADRPSYEQYF	TGTGCCACCAGTGCCGCGGACAGGCCTTCCTACGAGCAGTACTTC
TRBV6-6	-	TRBJ1-1	TRBD1	CASQGTGNEAFF	TGTGCCAGCCAGGGGACAGGGAACGAAGCTTTCTTT
TRBV2	-	TRBJ1-6	TRBD1	CASRRQGARSPLHF	TGTGCCAGCAGAAGACAGGGGGCGCGTTCACCCCTCCACTTT
TRBV2	-	TRBJ2-2	-	CASSVQGGVRTGELFF	TGTGCCAGCAGCGTACAAGGGGGGGTGCGCACCGGGGAGCTGTTTTTT
TRBV25-1	once	TRBJ2-5	TRBD2	CASSEFGLAGGGETQYF	TGTGCCAGCAGTGAATTTGGGCTAGCGGGAGGTGGAGAGACCCAGTACTTC
TRBV15	-	TRBJ2-3	-	CATSRDRGDTQYF	TGTGCCACCAGCAGAGATCGAGGGGATACGCAGTATTTT
TRBV18	many	TRBJ2-2	TRBD1	CASSPAGQGSTGELFF	TGTGCCAGCTCACCAGCGGGACAGGGAAGCACCGGGGAGCTGTTTTTT
TRBV7-8	once	TRBJ1-1	-	CASSTRLNTEAFF	TGTGCCAGCAGCACCAGGTTGAACACTGAAGCTTTCTTT
TRBV5-1	-	TRBJ2-5	-	CASSSPGHKETQYF	TGCGCCAGCAGCTCACCGGGACACAAAGAGACCCAGTACTTC
TRBV30	many	TRBJ2-2	-	CAWDSGNQITGELFF	TGTGCCTGGGACTCAGGGAACCAAATCACCGGGGAGCTGTTTTTT
TRBV11-2	-	TRBJ2-5	TRBD1	CASSLGTGRKTQYF	TGTGCCAGCAGCCTAGGGACAGGTCGGAAGACCCAGTACTTC
TRBV4-1	-	TRBJ1-5	-	CASSQDSGSTQHF	TGCGCCAGCAGCCAAGATTCAGGTTCGACCCAGCATTTT
TRBV5-4	-	TRBJ2-3	-	CASSFGSGSTDTQYF	TGTGCCAGCAGCTTCGGGAGCGGATCCACAGATACGCAGTATTTT
TRBV2	few	TRBJ1-4	TRBD1	CASVGQGNPNEKLFF	TGTGCCAGCGTGGGACAGGGAAATCCTAATGAAAAACTGTTTTTT
TRBV10-3	once	TRBJ2-7	TRBD2	CAIRTSGGPYEQYF	TGTGCCATCAGGACTAGCGGGGGGCCCTACGAGCAGTACTTC
TRBV29-1	-	TRBJ2-3	TRBD2	CSVDLGLGVHTQYF	TGCAGCGTTGATTTGGGACTAGGGGTCCATACGCAGTATTTT
TRBV18	-	TRBJ2-5	TRBD1	CASSPRAGGTETQYF	TGTGCCAGCTCACCACGGGCAGGGGGCACGGAGACCCAGTACTTC
TRBV7-9	-	TRBJ2-7	TRBD2	CASSHRTRNYEQYF	TGTGCCAGCAGTCATCGGACTAGGAACTACGAGCAGTACTTC
TRBV10-3	-	TRBJ1-1	TRBD1	CAIRDRGNTEAFF	TGTGCCATCAGGGACAGGGGTAACACTGAAGCTTTCTTT
TRBV7-2	-	TRBJ1-5	TRBD1	CASSFGPGTASNQPQHF	TGTGCCAGCAGCTTTGGTCCCGGGACAGCCAGCAATCAGCCCCAGCATTTT
TRBV21-1	-	TRBJ2-7	-	CASSARTVAGVHEQYF	TGTGCCAGCAGCGCCCGGACAGTAGCGGGAGTCCACGAGCAGTACTTC
TRBV30	-	TRBJ2-7	TRBD2	CAWTGGGREQYF	TGTGCCTGGACCGGCGGCGGGAGAGAGCAGTACTTC
TRBV2	-	TRBJ2-7	TRBD2	CASRAPRTSSNEQYF	TGTGCCAGCAGGGCCCCCCGGACTAGTTCAAACGAGCAGTACTTC
TRBV28	once	TRBJ1-2	-	CASSQGFYGYTF	TGTGCCAGCAGTCAGGGGTTTTATGGCTACACCTTC
TRBV12-3/TRBV12-4	once	TRBJ1-2	-	CASSATGYGYTF	TGTGCCAGCAGTGCTACAGGGTATGGCTACACCTTC
TRBV14	-	TRBJ1-2	-	CASSPLPVDYGYTF	TGTGCCAGCAGCCCCCTCCCAGTTGACTATGGCTACACCTTC
TRBV7-8	-	TRBJ2-7	-	CASSLGTGGSYEQYF	TGTGCCAGCAGCTTAGGTACAGGCGGCTCCTACGAGCAGTACTTC
TRBV19	-	TRBJ2-5	-	CASSMVIEQETQYF	TGTGCCAGTAGTATGGTGATAGAACAAGAGACCCAGTACTTC
TRBV3-1/TRBV3-2	-	TRBJ1-5	-	CASSQGLSYSNQPQHF	TGTGCCAGCAGCCAAGGTTTGAGTTATAGCAATCAGCCCCAGCATTTT
TRBV27	-	TRBJ2-3	TRBD2	CASSPLISGYTDTQYF	TGTGCCAGCAGTCCCCTCATTAGCGGGTACACAGATACGCAGTATTTT
TRBV2	-	TRBJ1-5	TRBD1	CASRTLGQGNQPQHF	TGTGCCAGCAGAACGTTGGGACAGGGCAATCAGCCCCAGCATTTT
TRBV5-1	-	TRBJ2-6	-	CASSLDRDSGANVLTF	TGCGCCAGCAGCTTGGACAGGGACTCTGGGGCCAACGTCCTGACTTTC
TRBV28	-	TRBJ1-5	-	CASMVLGGAAQHF	TGTGCCAGCATGGTGCTGGGAGGGGCAGCCCAGCATTTT
TRBV6-6	once	TRBJ1-6	-	CASSYSGPYGSPLHF	TGTGCCAGCAGTTACTCGGGGCCATATGGTTCACCCCTCCACTTT